The present T cell receptor beta chain was sequenced within a study of identical twins. This clonotype was counted a few times. This CDR3 has 16 amino acids. The germline V and J ends were trimmed by 1 base and 5 bases, with 16 bases remaining between them. Germline values: CDR1 SGHTA, CDR2 FQGTGA. TCRdb ran MiXCR on the 5' RACE reads and lists one entry per CDR3 protein. The sample holds more than 250,000 distinct CDR3 sequences, less than 9% seen once. The same sample was also studied in work on yellow fever vaccine responses in identical twins.

Sequenced material: memory (CD45RO+) T cells sorted from blood. The clonotype was recovered from a woman between 18 and 29 years old in good health. The genes are TRBV7-3 and TRBJ2-3, with D maybe TRBD2 (5 bases). The DNA for the CDR3 is TGTGCCAGCAGCTTAAGGCACGGGAAGGCGGGAGATACGCAGTATTTT. This codes for CASSLRHGKAGDTQYF.